Below, 30 T cell receptor beta chains from the same sample are listed, as sequenced in a study of cytomegalovirus exposure and HLA in healthy donors. Primers: 60 Vbeta forward and 13 Jbeta reverse. Clones were sequenced by immunoSEQ multiplex PCR, and TCRdb holds only the in-frame ones, with some missing. The sample has about 110,000 clones, around three quarters seen once. The sequenced sample was PBMCs. The receptors come from a woman in her thirties in good health and CMV-seronegative.

V is TRBV18 and J is TRBJ1-1; 8 bases line up with TRBD1. CDR1 KGHSH and CDR2 LQKENI come from the germline V gene. The ends lost 5 bases at V and 6 bases at J; junction bases unmatched: 11. CDR3 length equals 15 residues. For the CDR3, the DNA is TGTGCCAGCTCATCGAGACCAGACAGGGGCGCTGAAGCTTTCTTT. Protein sequence: CASSSRPDRGAEAFF. The full variable domain, completed using reference TRBV18 and TRBJ1-1, is NAGVMQNPRHLVRRRGQEARLRCSPMKGHSHVYWYRQLPEEGLKFMVYLQKENIIDESGMPKERFSAEFPKEGPSILRIQQVVRGDSAAYFCASSSRPDRGAEAFFGQGTRLTVV.

The chain combines TRBV4-3 with TRBJ2-3, with 7 bases identical to TRBD2. Per the germline V gene, CDR1 is LGHNA and CDR2 is YSLEER. The CDR3 runs 16 residues. J lost 1 base, V lost 0 bases, and 4 bases had no gene match. The CDR3 nucleotides are TGCGCCAGCAGCCAAGATGACCTAGCGGGCACAGATACGCAGTATTTT. This gives the protein CASSQDDLAGTDTQYF.

This chain joins TRBV7-2 and TRBJ2-3; 8 bases fit TRBD1. The germline V gene has CDR1 SGHTA and CDR2 FQGNSA. The CDR3 loop spans 16 amino acids. The ends lost 2 bases at V and 4 bases at J; junction bases unmatched: 8. CDR3 DNA: TGTGCCAGCAGCTTACGGGTGACAGGGGACGCAGATACGCAGTATTTT. Translating gives CASSLRVTGDADTQYF.

J is TRBJ2-1 and V is TRBV9; possibly TRBD2 for D (6 bases). The CDR3 extends over 19 amino acids. Germline-derived CDR1 and CDR2 are SGDLS and YYNGEE. Trimming left V 4 bases short and J 4 bases short, with 27 bases between. This CDR3 is CASSPRRLAPLVGYNEQFF. CDR3 coding DNA: TGTGCCAGCAGCCCAAGACGCCTAGCGCCCTTAGTCGGGTACAATGAGCAGTTCTTC.

The V and J genes are TRBV27 and TRBJ2-5; tentative D call: TRBD1 (6 bases). V dropped 6 bases and J dropped 5 bases, with 16 bases sitting between them. The germline CDR1 and CDR2 sequences are MNHEY and SMNVEV (reference sequence). The CDR3 length is 14 residues. CDR3 loop: CASRLQGLGETQYF. For the CDR3, the DNA is TGTGCCAGCAGGCTACAGGGTCTCGGGGAGACCCAGTACTTC.

This chain joins TRBV25-1 and TRBJ2-3; perhaps TRBD2 as D (6 bases). Trimming cost V 1 base and J 7 bases, with 18 bases left between them. The CDR3 length is 16 residues. The germline CDR1 and CDR2 sequences are MGHDK and SYGVNS. This CDR3 is CASSESGTFGEYTQYF. The DNA of the CDR3 is TGTGCCAGCAGTGAATCCGGGACTTTTGGGGAGTATACGCAGTATTTT. Variable domain in full (rest from reference TRBV25-1 and TRBJ2-3): EADIYQTPRYLVIGTGKKITLECSQTMGHDKMYWYQQDPGMELHLIHYSYGVNSTEKGDLSSESTVSRIRTEHFPLTLESARPSHTSQYLCASSESGTFGEYTQYFGPGTRLTVL.

This sequence joins TRBV7-2 and TRBJ2-7; the match to TRBD2 covers 9 bases. V lost 6 bases to trimming and J lost 3 bases; unmatched junction nucleotides: 6. The germline V gene encodes CDR1 SGHTA and CDR2 FQGNSA. The CDR3 covers 14 residues. For the CDR3, the DNA is TGTGCCAGCAGTTACGGACTAGCGAACTACGAGCAGTACTTC. This sequence encodes CASSYGLANYEQYF.

The V call is TRBV5-1, the J call TRBJ2-2; D remains ambiguous. Trimming shortened V by 4 bases and J by 7 bases, and 11 bases separated the two germline ends. The CDR3 totals 13 residues. Germline V gene data show CDR1 as SGHRS and CDR2 as YFSETQ. The CDR3 DNA reads as TGCGCCAGCAGCAACGAGGTTATCGGGGAGCTGTTTTTT. It yields the protein CASSNEVIGELFF.

The chain couples TRBV9 to TRBJ2-2; 11 bases match TRBD2. CDR3 size: 15 residues. The V gene's germline CDR1 is SGDLS and CDR2 YYNGEE. V gave up 6 bases and J gave up 3 bases; unmatched junction bases: 4. This chain's CDR3 is CASTPGLADTGELFF. The CDR3 nucleotides read TGTGCCAGCACCCCGGGACTAGCGGACACCGGGGAGCTGTTTTTT. Variable domain in full (rest from reference TRBV9 and TRBJ2-2): DSGVTQTPKHLITATGQRVTLRCSPRSGDLSVYWYQQSLDQGLQFLIQYYNGEERAKGNILERFSAQQFPDLHSELNLSSLELGDSALYFCASTPGLADTGELFFGEGSRLTVL.

This clone was recorded once. The chain uses TRBV18 and TRBJ1-6, with D possibly TRBD1 on 6 matching bases. Looked up from germline, CDR1 is KGHSH and CDR2 is LQKENI. The CDR3 has 13 amino acids. The germline V and J ends were trimmed by 5 bases and 9 bases, with 11 bases remaining between them. The CDR3 region has the DNA TGTGCCAGCTCATCGGGGACAAGTTCACCCCTCCACTTT. Amino acid sequence: CASSSGTSSPLHF. The variable domain in full, with the rest retrieved from reference TRBV18 and TRBJ1-6, is NAGVMQNPRHLVRRRGQEARLRCSPMKGHSHVYWYRQLPEEGLKFMVYLQKENIIDESGMPKERFSAEFPKEGPSILRIQQVVRGDSAAYFCASSSGTSSPLHFGNGTRLTVT.

The gene calls are TRBV28 and TRBJ2-3; 8 bases align to TRBD1. Germline values: CDR1 MDHEN, CDR2 SYDVKM. This CDR3 has 15 amino acids. The J segment lost 1 base and the V segment lost 6 bases, leaving 6 bases of the junction unmatched. CDR3: CASRTTRGRTDTQYF. CDR3 sequence (DNA): TGTGCCAGCAGGACGACCAGGGGGCGCACAGATACGCAGTATTTT.

The rearrangement links TRBV5-4 to TRBJ1-4, with a weak D call TRBD1 (6 bases). This CDR3 region has 12 residues. Germline values: CDR1 SGHNT, CDR2 YYREEE (reference sequence). V shed 10 bases and J shed 4 bases, with 11 bases lying between them. The CDR3 reads CASGANNEKLFF. The CDR3 DNA reads as TGTGCCTCAGGGGCCAATAATGAAAAACTGTTTTTT. Drawing the rest from reference TRBV5-4 and TRBJ1-4, the complete variable domain is ETGVTQSPTHLIKTRGQQVTLRCSSQSGHNTVSWYQQALGQGPQFIFQYYREEENGRGNFPPRFSGLQFPNYSSELNVNALELDDSALYLCASGANNEKLFFGSGTQLSVL.

The chain combines TRBV6-5 with TRBJ2-7; D may be TRBD1 (6 bases). CDR3 length: 14 amino acids. V was cut by 3 bases and J by 3 bases, with 12 bases left in between. Germline lookup yields CDR1 MNHEY and CDR2 SVGAGI. CDR3 DNA sequence: TGTGCCAGCAGTTATCGGACGGGACACTACGAGCAGTACTTC. It specifies CASSYRTGHYEQYF.

V is TRBV7-9 and J is TRBJ2-7; D remains unclear. Between the trimmed V and J ends, which lost 3 bases and 2 bases, there was a span of 8 bases. Germline loops: CDR1 SEHNR, CDR2 FQNEAQ (reference sequence). The CDR3 length is 13 residues. The CDR3 loop reads CASSFGGTYEQYF. The CDR3 DNA sequence: TGTGCCAGCAGCTTCGGCGGAACCTACGAGCAGTACTTC.

The genes are TRBV15 and TRBJ2-7; D gene ambiguous. Trimming removed 2 bases at V and 5 bases at J, with 13 bases between. Germline V gene sequence: CDR1 LNHNV, CDR2 YYDKDF (reference sequence). The CDR3 runs 14 residues. The CDR3 DNA reads TGTGCCACCAGCAGAATAAAAGGAGCGAACGAGCAGTACTTC. Its translation: CATSRIKGANEQYF.

The CDR3 sequence is CASSLSGGADEQFF. The CDR3 DNA sequence: TGCGCCAGCAGCCTTAGCGGGGGGGCCGATGAGCAGTTCTTC. The chain couples TRBV5-1 to TRBJ2-1; TRBD2 matches at 11 bases. Germline CDR1 and CDR2: SGHRS and YFSETQ. J was trimmed by 8 bases and V by 4 bases; bases with no gene match: 5. The CDR3 consists of 14 residues. Using reference TRBV5-1 and TRBJ2-1 for the parts outside the CDR3, the full variable domain is KAGVTQTPRYLIKTRGQQVTLSCSPISGHRSVSWYQQTPGQGLQFLFEYFSETQRNKGNFPGRFSGRQFSNSRSEMNVSTLELGDSALYLCASSLSGGADEQFFGPGTRLTVL.

The rearrangement joins TRBV5-8 to TRBJ1-2; no definite D call. The CDR3 runs 17 residues. The germline CDR1 and CDR2 sequences are SGHTS and YDEGEE. V was shortened by 0 bases and J by 0 bases, with 15 bases between the two germline ends. The CDR3 coding sequence is TGTGCCAGCAGCTTGGCCAAGCGGGGTTTCGCTAACTATGGCTACACCTTC. It yields the protein CASSLAKRGFANYGYTF.

The CDR3 sequence: CASSQTGGTYEQYF. The CDR3 nucleotides are TGTGCCAGCAGTCAAACAGGGGGCACTTACGAGCAGTACTTC. The chain couples TRBV27 to TRBJ2-7; TRBD1 aligns across 9 bases. Germline V CDR1 and CDR2: MNHEY, SMNVEV (reference sequence). V was clipped by 5 bases and J by 4 bases; unmatched bases: 6. The CDR3 runs 14 residues.

The chain couples TRBV20-1 to TRBJ2-1; D unresolved. Trimming removed 5 bases at V and 12 bases at J, with 14 bases between. The V gene's germline CDR1 is DFQATT and CDR2 SNEGSKA (reference sequence). This CDR3 is built from 11 residues. The CDR3 DNA reads as TGCAGTGCTCCTCCTGGCGGAGCGCAGTTCTTC. Its translation: CSAPPGGAQFF.

This sequence joins TRBV7-9 and TRBJ1-1, with D hard to call. This CDR3 comprises 13 residues. CDR1 is SEHNR and CDR2 is FQNEAQ in the germline V gene (reference sequence). The V gene lost 3 bases and the J gene lost 1 base, with 6 bases spanning the gap. CDR3 bases: TGTGCCAGCAGCTTTGAGGGGAACACTGAAGCTTTCTTT. Amino acid sequence: CASSFEGNTEAFF.

V gene TRBV19 combines with J gene TRBJ1-2; D perhaps matches TRBD1 (5 bases). CDR3 size: 16 residues. The germline V gene encodes CDR1 LNHDA and CDR2 SQIVND (reference sequence). Deletions cut 8 bases from V and 0 bases from J, with 19 bases between. The CDR3, as DNA: TGTGCCAGTGGCCCCGGGGCCGGGGGAGCTAACTATGGCTACACCTTC. Its protein product is CASGPGAGGANYGYTF.

The V call is TRBV19, the J call TRBJ2-3, with 8 bases matching TRBD1. V shed 3 bases, J shed 7 bases, and the junction held 6 bases outside the gene matches. Germline V gene sequence: CDR1 LNHDA, CDR2 SQIVND (reference sequence). CDR3 length: 14 residues. As DNA, the CDR3 is TGTGCCAGTAGTATGCGACAGGGGACGAATACGCAGTATTTT. This codes for CASSMRQGTNTQYF.

This clone appeared a few times. The rearrangement uses TRBV18 and TRBJ1-1; a possible D gene is TRBD1 (6 bases). Trimming took off 4 bases at V and 1 base at J, with 13 bases between the two ends. This CDR3 spans 15 amino acids. Germline lookup yields CDR1 KGHSH and CDR2 LQKENI. The CDR3 DNA reads as TGTGCCAGCTCACTTAAACAGGGCGGGAACACTGAAGCTTTCTTT. It is translated as CASSLKQGGNTEAFF.

In its sample, this clone was seen a few times. The chain uses TRBV5-1 and TRBJ2-1, with 11 bases identical to TRBD2. The junction had 3 bases not matched to a gene; V was cut back by 4 bases and J by 3 bases. There are 15 residues in the CDR3. Germline values: CDR1 SGHRS, CDR2 YFSETQ. CDR3 nucleotides: TGCGCCAGCAGCAGACTAGCGGGAATCTACAATGAGCAGTTCTTC. It yields the protein CASSRLAGIYNEQFF.

This clone was counted a single time. This chain uses TRBV2 with TRBJ1-5; possible D gene TRBD1, 6 bases. Trimming pared 6 bases from V and 0 bases from J, leaving 21 bases between. Germline CDR1 is SNHLY and CDR2 is FYNNEI. The length of the CDR3 is 18 residues. This chain's CDR3 is CASSQRGGQPYSNQPQHF. CDR3 nucleotide sequence: TGTGCCAGCAGCCAGAGGGGGGGGCAGCCTTATAGCAATCAGCCCCAGCATTTT.

This chain links TRBV14 with TRBJ2-2; TRBD2 matches 10 bases. Trimming took 0 bases from V and 7 from J; bases not matched to a gene: 8. This CDR3 comprises 17 residues. Germline V CDR1 and CDR2: SGHDN, FVKESK. CDR3 protein: CASSQDSSGRYGGELFF. DNA of the CDR3: TGTGCCAGCAGCCAAGACTCTAGCGGGAGATATGGCGGGGAGCTGTTTTTT.

This clone has just a few counts. The chain recombines TRBV4-3 with TRBJ1-5; 9 bases are shared with TRBD1. Unmatched junction bases numbered 7, after V lost 3 bases and J lost 7 bases. This CDR3 spans 15 amino acids. Per the germline V gene, CDR1 is LGHNA and CDR2 is YSLEER. CDR3 loop: CASSHARQGDQPQHF. DNA of the CDR3: TGCGCCAGCAGCCACGCCAGACAGGGGGACCAGCCCCAGCATTTT.

This clone was observed a few times. This chain connects TRBV7-2 to TRBJ2-7, with 11 nucleotides matching TRBD2. Losses at the gene ends were 3 bases for V and 5 bases for J; bases not matched to a gene: 6. The CDR3 contains 15 residues. Germline V CDR1 and CDR2: SGHTA, FQGNSA. CDR3 bases: TGTGCCAGCAGCTTCTCGACTAGCGGGACCCACGAGCAGTACTTC. It encodes CASSFSTSGTHEQYF. The variable domain in full, with the rest retrieved from reference TRBV7-2 and TRBJ2-7, is GAGVSQSPSNKVTEKGKDVELRCDPISGHTALYWYRQSLGQGLEFLIYFQGNSAPDKSGLPSDRFSAERTGGSVSTLTIQRTQQEDSAVYLCASSFSTSGTHEQYFGPGTRLTVT.

This chain links TRBV4-3 with TRBJ2-7; 13 bases align to TRBD2. This CDR3 has 15 residues. The ends lost 3 bases at V and 4 bases at J; junction bases unmatched: 3. Per the germline V gene, CDR1 is LGHNA and CDR2 is YSLEER. This CDR3 is CASSQGLAGLYEQYF. The CDR3 coding sequence is TGCGCCAGCAGCCAGGGACTAGCGGGGTTGTACGAGCAGTACTTC.

This clone was observed a few times. The chain joins TRBV11-1 to TRBJ2-1; D is unresolved. V dropped 0 bases and J dropped 8 bases, with 14 bases sitting between them. The CDR3 loop spans 15 amino acids. The germline V gene has CDR1 SGHAT and CDR2 FQDESV (reference sequence). The DNA for the CDR3 is TGTGCCAGCAGCTTAGCGTCAGTAGGTCGGGATGAGCAGTTCTTC. It translates to CASSLASVGRDEQFF.